These 2 T cell receptor beta chains came from one sample sequenced in a study of T cell responses to AZD1222 COVID-19 vaccine. The protocol was immunoSEQ multiplex PCR, while the TCRdb copy is restricted to in-frame clones and leaves out a portion. The sample comprises 110,000 or so clones, 91% of which are singletons, and about 5.3% rests with the top ten. The starting material was peripheral blood, obtained on day 0 of AZD1222 vaccination. These receptor sequences come from an adult in good health.

This chain uses TRBV30 with TRBJ1-6; 7 bases match TRBD1. V trimming: 2 bases; J trimming: 10 bases; junction bases outside the gene matches: 8. Germline lookup yields CDR1 GTSNPN and CDR2 SVGIG (reference sequence). CDR3 length equals 14 residues. The CDR3 region is CAWSPGTAGSPLHF. The CDR3 DNA reads TGTGCCTGGAGTCCAGGGACAGCGGGGTCACCCCTCCACTTT.

The J gene is TRBJ1-5, the V gene TRBV3-1 (or the pseudogene TRBV3-2); no reliable D call. The CDR3 sequence is 13 residues long. Germline CDR1 reads LGHDT; CDR2 reads YNNKEL (reference sequence). Trimming took off 2 bases at V and 11 bases at J, with 13 bases between the two ends. CDR3 nucleotides: TGTGCCAGCAGCCAACGACTCCAGATGGCCCAGCATTTT. Protein: CASSQRLQMAQHF.